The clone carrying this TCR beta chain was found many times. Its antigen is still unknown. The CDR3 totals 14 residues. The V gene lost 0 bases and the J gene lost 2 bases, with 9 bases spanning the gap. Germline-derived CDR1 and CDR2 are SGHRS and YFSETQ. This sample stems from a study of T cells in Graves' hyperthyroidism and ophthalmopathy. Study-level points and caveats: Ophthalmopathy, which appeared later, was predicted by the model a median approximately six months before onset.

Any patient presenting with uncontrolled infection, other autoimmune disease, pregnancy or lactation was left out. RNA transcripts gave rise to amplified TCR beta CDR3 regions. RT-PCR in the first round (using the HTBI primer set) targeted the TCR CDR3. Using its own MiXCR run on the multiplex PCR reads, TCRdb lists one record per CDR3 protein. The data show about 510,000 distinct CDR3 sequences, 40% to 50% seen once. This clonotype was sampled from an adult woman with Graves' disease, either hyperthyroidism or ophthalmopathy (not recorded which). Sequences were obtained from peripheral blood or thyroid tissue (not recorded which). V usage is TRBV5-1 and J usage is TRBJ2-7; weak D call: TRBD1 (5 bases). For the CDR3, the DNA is TGCGCCAGCAGCTTGGCGCAGGGCCCCTACGAGCAGTACTTC. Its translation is CASSLAQGPYEQYF. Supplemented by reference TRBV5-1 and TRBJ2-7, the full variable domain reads KAGVTQTPRYLIKTRGQQVTLSCSPISGHRSVSWYQQTPGQGLQFLFEYFSETQRNKGNFPGRFSGRQFSNSRSEMNVSTLELGDSALYLCASSLAQGPYEQYFGPGTRLTVT.